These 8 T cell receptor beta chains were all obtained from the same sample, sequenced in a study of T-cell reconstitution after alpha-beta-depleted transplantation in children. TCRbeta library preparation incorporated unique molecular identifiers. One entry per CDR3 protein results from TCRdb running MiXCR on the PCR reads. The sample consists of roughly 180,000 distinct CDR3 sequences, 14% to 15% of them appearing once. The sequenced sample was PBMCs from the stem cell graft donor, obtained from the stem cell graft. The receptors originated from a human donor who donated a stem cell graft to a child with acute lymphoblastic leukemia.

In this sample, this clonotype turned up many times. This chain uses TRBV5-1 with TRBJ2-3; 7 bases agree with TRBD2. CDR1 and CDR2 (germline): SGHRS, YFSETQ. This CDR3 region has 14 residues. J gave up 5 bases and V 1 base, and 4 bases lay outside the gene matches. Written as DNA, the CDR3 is TGCGCCAGCAGCTTGTCATGGGGGGGAGATACGCAGTATTTT. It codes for CASSLSWGGDTQYF.

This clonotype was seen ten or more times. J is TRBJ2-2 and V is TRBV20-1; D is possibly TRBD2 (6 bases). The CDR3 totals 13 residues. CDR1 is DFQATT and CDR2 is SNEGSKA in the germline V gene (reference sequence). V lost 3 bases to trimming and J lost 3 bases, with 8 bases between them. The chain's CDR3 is CSARRGHTGELFF. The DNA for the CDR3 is TGCAGTGCTAGGCGGGGTCACACCGGGGAGCTGTTTTTT.

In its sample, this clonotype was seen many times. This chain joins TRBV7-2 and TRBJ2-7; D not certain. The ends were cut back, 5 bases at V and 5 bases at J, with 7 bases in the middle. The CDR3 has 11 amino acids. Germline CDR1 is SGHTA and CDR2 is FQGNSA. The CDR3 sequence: CASSPTHEQYF. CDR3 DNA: TGTGCCAGCAGCCCGACCCACGAGCAGTACTTC.

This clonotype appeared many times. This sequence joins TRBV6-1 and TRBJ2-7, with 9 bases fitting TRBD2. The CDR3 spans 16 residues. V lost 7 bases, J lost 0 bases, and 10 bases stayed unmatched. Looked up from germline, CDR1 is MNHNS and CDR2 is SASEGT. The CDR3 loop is CASKHLAGPSSYEQYF. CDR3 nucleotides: TGTGCCAGCAAACATCTAGCGGGACCTAGCTCCTACGAGCAGTACTTC.

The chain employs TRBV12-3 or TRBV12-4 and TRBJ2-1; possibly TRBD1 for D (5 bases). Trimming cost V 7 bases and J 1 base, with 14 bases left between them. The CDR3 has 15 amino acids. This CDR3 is CASKKQGTSYNEQFF. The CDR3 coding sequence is TGTGCCAGCAAAAAGCAGGGAACTTCCTACAATGAGCAGTTCTTC.

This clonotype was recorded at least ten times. CDR3 coding DNA: TGTGCCACCAGTGATTTGCGGACTAGCGGGAGGCTCGGTGAGCAGTTCTTC. Its translation is CATSDLRTSGRLGEQFF. The chain links TRBV24-1 to TRBJ2-1, with 14 bases aligning to TRBD2. Germline CDR1 reads KGHDR; CDR2 reads SFDVKD. J gave up 9 bases and V 0 bases, and 6 bases lay outside the gene matches. This CDR3 region has 17 residues.

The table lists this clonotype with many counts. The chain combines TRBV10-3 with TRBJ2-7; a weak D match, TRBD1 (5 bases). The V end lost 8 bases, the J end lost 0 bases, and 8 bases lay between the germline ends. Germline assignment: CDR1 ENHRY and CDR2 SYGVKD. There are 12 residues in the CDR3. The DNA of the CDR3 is TGTGCCATCGGGGCGAGCTCCTACGAGCAGTACTTC. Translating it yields CAIGASSYEQYF.

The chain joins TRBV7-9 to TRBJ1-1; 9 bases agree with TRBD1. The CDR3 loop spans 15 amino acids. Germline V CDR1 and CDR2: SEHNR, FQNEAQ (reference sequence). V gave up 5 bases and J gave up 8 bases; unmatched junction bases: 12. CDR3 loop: CASSLEGQGKPEAFF. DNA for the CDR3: TGTGCCAGCAGCCTAGAGGGACAGGGAAAACCAGAAGCTTTCTTT.